These 10 T cell receptor beta chains share one sample of origin, sequenced in a study of blood T cell repertoires in COVID-19. The protocol was immunoSEQ multiplex PCR, while the TCRdb copy is restricted to in-frame clones and leaves out a portion. Altogether about 160,000 clones are present, about 91% being singletons, with the ten largest covering roughly 3.9%. Specimen: peripheral blood. All receptors come from a woman in her sixties or seventies who had recovered from COVID-19.

This clone was seen just once. This CDR3 reads CATSDFGRSGQETQYF. The CDR3 DNA is TGTGCCACCAGTGATTTCGGTAGATCGGGGCAAGAGACCCAGTACTTC. This chain uses TRBV24-1 with TRBJ2-5; weak D call: TRBD2 (5 bases). The germline CDR1 and CDR2 sequences are KGHDR and SFDVKD. V was trimmed by 1 base and J by 2 bases, leaving 13 bases between them. This CDR3 is built from 16 residues.

The chain links TRBV9 to TRBJ1-2; TRBD1 matches at 9 bases. Germline CDR1 and CDR2: SGDLS and YYNGEE. The junction had 6 bases not matched to a gene; V was cut back by 6 bases and J by 3 bases. The CDR3 runs to 14 residues. CDR3 residues: CASNVQGADYGYTF. CDR3 bases: TGTGCCAGCAATGTACAGGGGGCGGACTATGGCTACACCTTC.

The chain employs TRBV28 and TRBJ2-2, with 8 bases matching TRBD2. Trimming at V came to 5 bases and at J to 8 bases, leaving 13 bases not matched to a gene. The CDR3 is made up of 16 amino acids. The germline CDR1 and CDR2 sequences are MDHEN and SYDVKM. CDR3 region: CASSPKTGTSWGELFF. In DNA, the CDR3 is TGTGCCAGCAGTCCAAAGACCGGGACTAGTTGGGGGGAGCTGTTTTTT.

This rearrangement joins TRBV4-1 to TRBJ2-5, with 15 positions matching TRBD2. In germline, CDR1 is MGHRA, CDR2 YSYEKL. This CDR3 is 19 amino acids long. V was clipped by 4 bases and J by 2 bases; unmatched bases: 11. CDR3 sequence reads: CASSLGTSGGFFSQETQYF. Written as DNA, the CDR3 is TGCGCCAGCAGCCTTGGGACTAGCGGGGGGTTCTTTTCACAAGAGACCCAGTACTTC.

This clone was detected only once. V and J are TRBV27 and TRBJ2-7; TRBD1 matches at 7 bases. The CDR3 runs 14 residues. The V segment lost 3 bases and the J segment 1 base; nucleotides outside the gene matches: 3. Germline V lookup: CDR1 MNHEY, CDR2 SMNVEV (reference sequence). The CDR3 spells CASSFSQGSYEQYF. In nucleotides, the CDR3 is TGTGCCAGCAGTTTCTCACAGGGGTCCTACGAGCAGTACTTC.

The rearrangement joins TRBV24-1 to TRBJ2-7, with 9 bases lining up with TRBD1. Germline V lookup: CDR1 KGHDR, CDR2 SFDVKD. The CDR3 is 15 amino acids. Germline trimming cut 3 bases from V and 5 bases from J; bases unmatched to any gene: 7. CDR3 loop: CATSDGRDRDDEQYF. The DNA for the CDR3 is TGTGCCACCAGTGATGGCCGGGACAGGGATGACGAGCAGTACTTC.

The J gene is TRBJ1-1, the V gene TRBV5-1; TRBD1 matches at 7 bases. The germline CDR1 and CDR2 sequences are SGHRS and YFSETQ. This CDR3 comprises 17 residues. Trimming removed 0 bases from V and 5 bases from J; junction bases left unmatched: 13. The chain's CDR3 is CASSLALGGSLMTEAFF. CDR3 bases: TGCGCCAGCAGCTTGGCTCTAGGGGGCTCTCTGATGACTGAAGCTTTCTTT.

The chain uses TRBV19 and TRBJ2-5, with 8 positions matching TRBD1. The CDR3 contains 15 residues. The germline CDR1 and CDR2 sequences are LNHDA and SQIVND (reference sequence). Trimming cost V 2 bases and J 1 base; bases outside gene matches: 3. CDR3 residues: CASSIRTGIQETQYF. CDR3 DNA: TGTGCCAGTAGTATAAGGACAGGGATCCAAGAGACCCAGTACTTC.

The V and J genes are TRBV18 and TRBJ2-7; TRBD1 might be the D (5 bases). With 6 bases removed from V and 3 bases from J, the gap between germline ends came to 12 bases. CDR1 is KGHSH, CDR2 LQKENI, per germline. This CDR3 has 13 amino acids. Here the CDR3 DNA reads TGTGCCAGCTCGCAGGGTATGGGCTACGAGCAGTACTTC. It encodes CASSQGMGYEQYF.

This CDR3 reads CSVGVRPTDTQYF. For the CDR3, the DNA is TGCAGCGTGGGAGTCCGGCCCACAGATACGCAGTATTTT. This chain links TRBV29-1 with TRBJ2-3; tentative D call: TRBD2 (5 bases). V was clipped by 6 bases and J by 2 bases, with 12 bases between them. Germline CDR1 is SQVTM and CDR2 is ANQGSEA. This CDR3 has 13 residues.